This T cell receptor (beta chain) is drawn from a study of shared clonotypes between healthy human individuals. Study background: With ages of 18 to 49, the donors were a couple of women and three men.

Donors included only healthy HIV-negative adults lacking recent acute infections or vaccinations. The study, taken as a whole, reports: Blood was the sole source, and tissue repertoires probably differ.

This clone was picked up one time. Its antigen is still unknown. Deep was the level used in running the assay. Here immunoSEQ multiplex PCR was the method, and the copy in TCRdb shows in-frame clones only, minus some. Of around 440,000 clones listed, approximately 71% are singletons. CDR3 length equals 15 residues. CDR1 is SGHNT, CDR2 YENEEA, per germline. V shed 6 bases and J shed 0 bases, with 12 bases lying between them. Sequences were obtained from PBMCs. The chain carries TRBV11-3 and TRBJ2-1; either TRBD1 or TRBD2 may fit D (5 bases each). The sequence was obtained from a woman aged 40 to 50 in good health. Some clones in this sample may be carry-over from other donors' samples. The CDR3 nucleotides read TGTGCCAGCAGTCGAGGGGATAGCTCCTACAATGAGCAGTTCTTC. Encoded protein: CASSRGDSSYNEQFF.